This TCR beta chain was recovered during a study of cytomegalovirus exposure and HLA in healthy donors. Study-wide points: In most subjects, TCR beta sequences reportedly gave accurate predictions of HLA-A and HLA-B alleles.

Primers: 60 Vbeta forward and 13 Jbeta reverse. TCRdb's table, derived via immunoSEQ multiplex PCR, lists solely in-frame clones and lacks some. Of approximately 160,000 clones listed, about 82% are singletons. A word on this clone: Its antigen is unidentified.

Though probably carrying unrecorded immune exposures, donors were nominally healthy at sampling. Trimming cost V 6 bases and J 6 bases; bases outside gene matches: 6. The germline V gene has CDR1 MNHEY and CDR2 SVGAGI. There are 13 residues in the CDR3. The V call is TRBV6-5, the J call TRBJ1-2; 8 bases line up with TRBD1. The TCR comes from a woman aged 45-65 years in good health and CMV-seropositive. Sequencing was performed on PBMCs. The CDR3 nucleotides are TGTGCCAGCAGCCGGGACAGGACGGATGGCTACACCTTC. Translated: CASSRDRTDGYTF.